One and the same sample provided the 29 T cell receptor beta chains below, sequenced in a study of blood T cell repertoires in COVID-19. Libraries were prepared by immunoSEQ multiplex PCR; TCRdb keeps only in-frame clonotypes and omits some of them. The sample carries about 150,000 clones, more than 85% recorded once. Sequences were obtained from peripheral blood. These receptors all stem from a woman between 65 and 79 years old with acute or convalescent COVID-19.

The CDR3 DNA reads as TGTGCCTGGAGTGTACTTGGGACAGGGGGCACTGAAGCTTTCTTT. It encodes CAWSVLGTGGTEAFF. This chain links TRBV30 with TRBJ1-1; 11 bases line up with TRBD1. CDR1 is GTSNPN, CDR2 SVGIG, per germline (reference sequence). The CDR3 has 15 residues. V gave up 0 bases and J gave up 4 bases; unmatched junction bases: 4.

V usage is TRBV5-8 and J usage is TRBJ2-1, with D uncertain. The CDR3 has 15 residues. Germline CDR1 is SGHTS and CDR2 is YDEGEE. The ends were cut back, 2 bases at V and 0 bases at J, with 9 bases in the middle. CDR3 nucleotides: TGTGCCAGCAGCTTTAGTGGTAGCTCCTACAATGAGCAGTTCTTC. It translates to CASSFSGSSYNEQFF.

The chain combines TRBV2 with TRBJ1-5; 7 positions agree with TRBD1. Germline V gene sequence: CDR1 SNHLY, CDR2 FYNNEI. The CDR3 loop spans 14 amino acids. V shed 3 bases, J shed 6 bases, and the junction held 5 bases outside the gene matches. The CDR3 region is CASSDRQGRQPQHF. CDR3 DNA sequence: TGTGCCAGCAGTGACCGACAGGGCCGTCAGCCCCAGCATTTT. Combining the CDR3 with reference TRBV2 and TRBJ1-5 gives the whole variable domain EPEVTQTPSHQVTQMGQEVILRCVPISNHLYFYWYRQILGQKVEFLVSFYNNEISEKSEIFDDQFSVERPDGSNFTLKIRSTKLEDSAMYFCASSDRQGRQPQHFGDGTRLSIL.

The chain links TRBV5-6 to TRBJ2-1; 13 nucleotides agree with TRBD2. Germline assignment: CDR1 SGHDT and CDR2 YYEEEE. This CDR3 has 14 residues. Trimming removed 0 bases from V and 10 bases from J; junction bases left unmatched: 1. CDR3 DNA: TGTGCCAGCAGCTTGGGGACTAGCGGGAGCGAGCAGTTCTTC. This encodes CASSLGTSGSEQFF. The full variable domain, rest sourced from reference TRBV5-6 and TRBJ2-1, is DAGVTQSPTHLIKTRGQQVTLRCSPKSGHDTVSWYQQALGQGPQFIFQYYEEEERQRGNFPDRFSGHQFPNYSSELNVNALLLGDSALYLCASSLGTSGSEQFFGPGTRLTVL.

This chain links TRBV10-3 with TRBJ1-2, with TRBD1 identical over 7 bases. The CDR3 extends over 13 amino acids. V was pared by 3 bases and J by 5 bases, with 3 bases of the junction left unmatched. The germline gives CDR1 ENHRY, CDR2 SYGVKD. CDR3 nucleotides: TGTGCCATCAGTGATCCAGGGGGTTATGGCTACACCTTC. Translating it yields CAISDPGGYGYTF.

The chain links TRBV15 to TRBJ1-6, with D unresolved. Trimming pared 0 bases from V and 7 bases from J, leaving 10 bases between. CDR1 is LNHNV and CDR2 is YYDKDF in the germline V gene (reference sequence). CDR3 length: 15 amino acids. The CDR3 nucleotides are TGTGCCACCAGCAGAGATCCCTCGGGGAATTCACCCCTCCACTTT. Translating gives CATSRDPSGNSPLHF.

V gene TRBV7-9 combines with J gene TRBJ2-5, with D tentatively TRBD1 (6 bases). Germline lookup yields CDR1 SEHNR and CDR2 FQNEAQ (reference sequence). The CDR3 sequence is 14 residues long. Deletions cut 6 bases from V and 0 bases from J, with 11 bases between. The CDR3 protein is CASRGRGDQETQYF. The DNA for the CDR3 is TGTGCCAGCAGAGGCAGGGGCGACCAAGAGACCCAGTACTTC.

The gene calls are TRBV6-6 and TRBJ2-6; the D is unclear. The CDR3 has 15 residues. V was shortened by 2 bases and J by 0 bases, with 5 bases between the two germline ends. In germline, CDR1 is MNHNY, CDR2 SVGAGI (reference sequence). The CDR3 coding sequence is TGTGCCAGCAGTTACCCTCGCTCTGGGGCCAACGTCCTGACTTTC. Translation: CASSYPRSGANVLTF.

CDR3 residues: CASSTKTGLATEAFF. The DNA of the CDR3 is TGTGCCAGTAGTACAAAGACAGGGTTGGCCACTGAAGCTTTCTTT. The rearrangement links TRBV19 to TRBJ1-1; TRBD1 aligns across 7 bases. J was trimmed by 4 bases and V by 4 bases; bases with no gene match: 9. CDR3 length: 15 amino acids. Germline V gene lookup returns CDR1 LNHDA and CDR2 SQIVND (reference sequence).

The rearrangement uses TRBV5-8 and TRBJ1-3, with a tentative D call TRBD1 (6 bases). Germline-derived CDR1 and CDR2 are SGHTS and YDEGEE. V was trimmed by 6 bases and J by 1 base, leaving 11 bases between them. The length of the CDR3 is 14 residues. The CDR3 region has the DNA TGTGCCAGCAAGGGGGGGGCGTCTGGAAACACCATATATTTT. Its protein product is CASKGGASGNTIYF.

The chain carries TRBV5-1 and TRBJ1-2; 9 bases are a match to TRBD1. V was clipped by 4 bases and J by 4 bases; unmatched bases: 8. This CDR3 contains 15 residues. Germline V gene lookup returns CDR1 SGHRS and CDR2 YFSETQ. The chain's CDR3 is CASSRGQGLAYGYTF. The CDR3 nucleotides read TGCGCCAGCAGCCGAGGACAGGGGCTCGCCTATGGCTACACCTTC.

The rearrangement joins TRBV18 to TRBJ1-5; TRBD1 matches at 7 bases. The CDR3 is 16 amino acids. CDR1 KGHSH and CDR2 LQKENI come from the germline V gene. The V gene end was trimmed by 2 bases and the J gene end by 7 bases; junction bases not matched to a gene: 11. In DNA form, the CDR3 reads TGTGCCAGCTCACCAGGACCCTCGACAGGGCGACAGCCCCAGCATTTT. Translation: CASSPGPSTGRQPQHF. Looking up the rest from reference TRBV18 and TRBJ1-5 gives the full variable domain: NAGVMQNPRHLVRRRGQEARLRCSPMKGHSHVYWYRQLPEEGLKFMVYLQKENIIDESGMPKERFSAEFPKEGPSILRIQQVVRGDSAAYFCASSPGPSTGRQPQHFGDGTRLSIL.

The chain joins TRBV18 to TRBJ1-4, with 9 bases aligning to TRBD1. CDR3 length: 14 amino acids. With 6 bases clipped from V and 8 bases from J, the junction kept 7 bases outside the gene matches. Germline V gene sequence: CDR1 KGHSH, CDR2 LQKENI. CDR3: CASSPGTGREKLFF. DNA of the CDR3: TGTGCCAGCTCCCCCGGGACAGGGCGCGAAAAACTGTTTTTT. The full variable domain, completed using reference TRBV18 and TRBJ1-4, is NAGVMQNPRHLVRRRGQEARLRCSPMKGHSHVYWYRQLPEEGLKFMVYLQKENIIDESGMPKERFSAEFPKEGPSILRIQQVVRGDSAAYFCASSPGTGREKLFFGSGTQLSVL.

The V call is TRBV5-1, the J call TRBJ2-3; 9 bases map to TRBD1. There are 15 residues in the CDR3. CDR1 is SGHRS and CDR2 is YFSETQ in the germline V gene. V gave up 2 bases and J gave up 2 bases; unmatched junction bases: 3. The CDR3 region has the DNA TGCGCCAGCAGCTTAAGGGACAGGGCCACAGATACGCAGTATTTT. Amino acid sequence: CASSLRDRATDTQYF.

The gene calls are TRBV28 and TRBJ1-4; weak D call: TRBD1 (5 bases). The CDR3 covers 14 residues. Trimming pared 4 bases from V and 10 bases from J, leaving 16 bases between. Germline loops: CDR1 MDHEN, CDR2 SYDVKM. Written as DNA, the CDR3 is TGTGCCAGCAGTTCTGTAGATGGGGCCGGAAAACTGTTTTTT. Amino acids: CASSSVDGAGKLFF.

The rearrangement links TRBV19 to TRBJ1-6; possible D gene TRBD1, 6 bases. V was clipped by 7 bases and J by 10 bases, with 14 bases between them. The CDR3 extends over 13 amino acids. CDR1 and CDR2 (germline): LNHDA, SQIVND (reference sequence). The CDR3 region is CASNDRGKSPLHF. In DNA form, the CDR3 reads TGTGCCAGTAACGATAGGGGGAAATCACCCCTCCACTTT.

The chain carries TRBV7-8 and TRBJ2-3, with a weak D call TRBD1 (6 bases). Germline assignment: CDR1 SGHVS and CDR2 FQNEAQ. This CDR3 is built from 14 residues. V lost 4 bases and J lost 5, with 13 bases in between. The CDR3 coding sequence is TGTGCCAGCAGCTGGGGACACGGGATAGATACGCAGTATTTT. It translates to CASSWGHGIDTQYF.

V and J are TRBV14 and TRBJ2-1, with a weak D call TRBD1 (6 bases). Trimming stripped 4 bases from V and 2 bases from J, with 21 bases between. CDR3 length: 18 residues. Germline CDR1 SGHDN, CDR2 FVKESK. CDR3 protein: CASSPRNQLWTAYNEQFF. CDR3 DNA sequence: TGTGCCAGCAGCCCGAGAAACCAACTTTGGACAGCCTACAATGAGCAGTTCTTC.

J is TRBJ2-1 and V is TRBV7-6; D call uncertain. The CDR3 is 14 amino acids. The V end lost 3 bases, the J end lost 6 bases, and 12 bases lay between the germline ends. Germline V gene lookup returns CDR1 SGHVS and CDR2 FNYEAQ. The CDR3 DNA is TGTGCCAGCAGCTTGACTGGGTCACTCAATGAGCAGTTCTTC. This encodes CASSLTGSLNEQFF.

The chain couples TRBV6-5 to TRBJ1-2; the D is unclear. CDR1 MNHEY and CDR2 SVGAGI come from the germline V gene. The ends were cut back, 10 bases at V and 2 bases at J, with 11 bases in the middle. The CDR3 runs 12 residues. The CDR3 protein is CATRYENYGYTF. The CDR3 coding sequence is TGTGCCACCAGGTATGAGAACTATGGCTACACCTTC.

The table lists this clone with a count of one. The gene calls are TRBV6-5 and TRBJ1-6, with D uncertain. Trimming cost V 5 bases and J 5 bases, with 13 bases left between them. Germline CDR1 and CDR2: MNHEY and SVGAGI. The CDR3 covers 15 residues. This CDR3 reads CASSTLAPDNSPLHF. Written as DNA, the CDR3 is TGTGCCAGCAGTACCCTAGCCCCCGATAATTCACCCCTCCACTTT.

This clone has only a few counts. The chain employs TRBV4-2 and TRBJ1-2; 8 nucleotides line up with TRBD1. V trimming: 4 bases; J trimming: 8 bases; junction bases outside the gene matches: 9. Per the germline V gene, CDR1 is LGHNA and CDR2 is YNFKEQ. The CDR3 length is 14 residues. CDR3 nucleotides: TGTGCCAGCAGCCCTGCCGGACAGGGTATGGGCTACACCTTC. It encodes CASSPAGQGMGYTF.

CDR3 DNA sequence: TGCGCCAGCAGCTTTGGTGGCGGGGGGTTCCAAGAGACCCAGTACTTC. Protein product: CASSFGGGGFQETQYF. The V call is TRBV5-1, the J call TRBJ2-5, with TRBD2 matching over 8 bases. The CDR3 totals 16 residues. Trimming took 2 bases from V and 1 from J; bases not matched to a gene: 7. From germline, CDR1 is SGHRS and CDR2 YFSETQ. The full variable domain, completed using reference TRBV5-1 and TRBJ2-5, is KAGVTQTPRYLIKTRGQQVTLSCSPISGHRSVSWYQQTPGQGLQFLFEYFSETQRNKGNFPGRFSGRQFSNSRSEMNVSTLELGDSALYLCASSFGGGGFQETQYFGPGTRLLVL.

The chain employs TRBV2 and TRBJ2-1; TRBD2 matches 8 bases. Germline-derived CDR1 and CDR2 are SNHLY and FYNNEI. J gave up 7 bases and V 4 bases, and 6 bases lay outside the gene matches. This CDR3 has 14 amino acids. CDR3 bases: TGTGCCAGCAGTGTAACGGGGGGGTTGAATGAGCAGTTCTTC. It yields the protein CASSVTGGLNEQFF.

The V gene is TRBV11-2, the J gene TRBJ2-2, with 9 bases that match TRBD2. The germline gives CDR1 SGHAT, CDR2 FQNNGV. With V trimmed by 3 bases and J by 4 bases, 9 bases remained unmatched. This CDR3 has 17 amino acids. CDR3 bases: TGTGCCAGCAGCTTGAGTCGAGCGGGGGGACTCACCGGGGAGCTGTTTTTT. Translated: CASSLSRAGGLTGELFF.

This clone was recorded a few times. This rearrangement joins TRBV6-5 to TRBJ2-5, with 8 nucleotides matching TRBD2. This CDR3 is built from 14 residues. The V segment lost 6 bases and the J segment 4 bases; nucleotides outside the gene matches: 7. Germline CDR1 reads MNHEY; CDR2 reads SVGAGI. The CDR3 reads CASSGTGGVETQYF. The CDR3 DNA reads as TGTGCCAGCAGCGGAACGGGGGGGGTAGAGACCCAGTACTTC.

This clone was observed a single time. The rearrangement links TRBV28 to TRBJ1-6; TRBD1 might be the D (6 bases). Between the trimmed V and J ends, which lost 6 bases and 10 bases, there was a span of 16 bases. CDR1 and CDR2 from the germline V gene are MDHEN and SYDVKM. CDR3 length: 14 residues. The CDR3 nucleotides read TGTGCCAGCAGGGTGACAGGAGTCAGGTCACCCCTCCACTTT. Protein product: CASRVTGVRSPLHF.

This clone was seen more than once but under ten times. V is TRBV28 and J is TRBJ1-1; 11 bases are shared with TRBD1. The V gene end was trimmed by 6 bases and the J gene end by 3 bases; junction bases not matched to a gene: 0. The V gene's germline CDR1 is MDHEN and CDR2 SYDVKM. This CDR3 is built from 13 residues. The CDR3 DNA reads TGTGCCAGCAGGGGACAGGGGGACACTGAAGCTTTCTTT. Translated: CASRGQGDTEAFF. The complete variable domain, with remaining parts taken from reference TRBV28 and TRBJ1-1, reads DVKVTQSSRYLVKRTGEKVFLECVQDMDHENMFWYRQDPGLGLRLIYFSYDVKMKEKGDIPEGYSVSREKKERFSLILESASTNQTSMYLCASRGQGDTEAFFGQGTRLTVV.

The chain is built from TRBV5-6 and TRBJ2-2; 10 bases align to TRBD1. Per the germline V gene, CDR1 is SGHDT and CDR2 is YYEEEE. Trimming removed 4 bases from V and 4 bases from J; junction bases left unmatched: 1. The CDR3 has 14 residues. The CDR3 region has the DNA TGTGCCAGCAGCAGGACAGGGGGCACCGGGGAGCTGTTTTTT. It translates to CASSRTGGTGELFF.